This T cell receptor beta chain was captured in a study of CD8+ T cells in alopecia areata. Sequencing relied on a cDNA template that was reverse transcribed from extracted RNA. Some clones are missing from TCRdb's copy, which holds only in-frame ones; the method was immunoSEQ multiplex PCR. Among 80,000 or so clones listed, around 65% were seen once. Specified treatment: oral pan-JAK inhibitor, 5-10 mg twice daily. This clone was recorded a few times. J was trimmed by 8 bases and V by 2 bases; bases with no gene match: 17. Per germline, CDR1 GTSNPN and CDR2 SVGIG (reference sequence). This CDR3 has 18 amino acids.

This chain joins TRBV30 and TRBJ2-1, with 11 nucleotides matching TRBD2. This clonotype originated in a human donor with alopecia areata. Material: CD8+ T cells sorted from blood, obtained at week 24, from a patient treated with tofacitinib. The DNA for the CDR3 is TGTGCCTGGAGTAAGACTAGCGGGAAATTGCCCTTCAATTATGAGCAGTTCTTC. Translation: CAWSKTSGKLPFNYEQFF.